This T cell receptor beta chain emerged from a study of T cell changes during pregnancy in multiple sclerosis. Assay used: immunoSEQ multiplex PCR; TCRdb lists only in-frame clones, some missing. The sample contains around 50,000 clones, 80% to 90% of which appear only once. This CDR3 is built from 15 residues. Germline V gene lookup returns CDR1 MNHEY and CDR2 SMNVEV (reference sequence). Trimming removed 5 bases from V and 4 bases from J, with 17 bases in between. The TCR was taken from a female donor with multiple sclerosis, enrolled in a pregnancy study. The chain recombines TRBV27 with TRBJ1-1; D perhaps matches TRBD1 (6 bases). Sequencing was performed on CD8+ T cells from peripheral blood mononuclear cells, taken in the second trimester of pregnancy. The CDR3 DNA sequence: TGTGCCAGCAGTCCCCTCCAGGGGATTCGCACTGAAGCTTTCTTT. Amino acids: CASSPLQGIRTEAFF.